This T cell receptor beta chain was observed in a study of T-cell memory formation after mild COVID-19. Study details: Largely, the TCR clusters proved donor specific.

Unmatched junction bases numbered 14, after V lost 7 bases and J lost 5 bases. This CDR3 contains 15 residues. Germline CDR1 MGHDK, CDR2 SYGVNS. MiXCR, applied by TCRdb to the 5' RACE reads, yields one record per CDR3 protein. This sample has 400,000 or so distinct CDR3 sequences; more than 20% occur once, and the top ten carry approximately 13%. This clonotype was obtained from an adult woman who had mild COVID-19 (a few samples of this study predate the infection). Cell type and time point are not known. Material: PBMCs or a T cell subset sorted from them (not recorded which). The genes are TRBV25-1 and TRBJ2-7, with 7 nucleotides matching TRBD1. CDR3 DNA: TGTGCCAGCAACACCCAACCCGGGACAGAAGACGAGCAGTACTTC. It yields the protein CASNTQPGTEDEQYF.